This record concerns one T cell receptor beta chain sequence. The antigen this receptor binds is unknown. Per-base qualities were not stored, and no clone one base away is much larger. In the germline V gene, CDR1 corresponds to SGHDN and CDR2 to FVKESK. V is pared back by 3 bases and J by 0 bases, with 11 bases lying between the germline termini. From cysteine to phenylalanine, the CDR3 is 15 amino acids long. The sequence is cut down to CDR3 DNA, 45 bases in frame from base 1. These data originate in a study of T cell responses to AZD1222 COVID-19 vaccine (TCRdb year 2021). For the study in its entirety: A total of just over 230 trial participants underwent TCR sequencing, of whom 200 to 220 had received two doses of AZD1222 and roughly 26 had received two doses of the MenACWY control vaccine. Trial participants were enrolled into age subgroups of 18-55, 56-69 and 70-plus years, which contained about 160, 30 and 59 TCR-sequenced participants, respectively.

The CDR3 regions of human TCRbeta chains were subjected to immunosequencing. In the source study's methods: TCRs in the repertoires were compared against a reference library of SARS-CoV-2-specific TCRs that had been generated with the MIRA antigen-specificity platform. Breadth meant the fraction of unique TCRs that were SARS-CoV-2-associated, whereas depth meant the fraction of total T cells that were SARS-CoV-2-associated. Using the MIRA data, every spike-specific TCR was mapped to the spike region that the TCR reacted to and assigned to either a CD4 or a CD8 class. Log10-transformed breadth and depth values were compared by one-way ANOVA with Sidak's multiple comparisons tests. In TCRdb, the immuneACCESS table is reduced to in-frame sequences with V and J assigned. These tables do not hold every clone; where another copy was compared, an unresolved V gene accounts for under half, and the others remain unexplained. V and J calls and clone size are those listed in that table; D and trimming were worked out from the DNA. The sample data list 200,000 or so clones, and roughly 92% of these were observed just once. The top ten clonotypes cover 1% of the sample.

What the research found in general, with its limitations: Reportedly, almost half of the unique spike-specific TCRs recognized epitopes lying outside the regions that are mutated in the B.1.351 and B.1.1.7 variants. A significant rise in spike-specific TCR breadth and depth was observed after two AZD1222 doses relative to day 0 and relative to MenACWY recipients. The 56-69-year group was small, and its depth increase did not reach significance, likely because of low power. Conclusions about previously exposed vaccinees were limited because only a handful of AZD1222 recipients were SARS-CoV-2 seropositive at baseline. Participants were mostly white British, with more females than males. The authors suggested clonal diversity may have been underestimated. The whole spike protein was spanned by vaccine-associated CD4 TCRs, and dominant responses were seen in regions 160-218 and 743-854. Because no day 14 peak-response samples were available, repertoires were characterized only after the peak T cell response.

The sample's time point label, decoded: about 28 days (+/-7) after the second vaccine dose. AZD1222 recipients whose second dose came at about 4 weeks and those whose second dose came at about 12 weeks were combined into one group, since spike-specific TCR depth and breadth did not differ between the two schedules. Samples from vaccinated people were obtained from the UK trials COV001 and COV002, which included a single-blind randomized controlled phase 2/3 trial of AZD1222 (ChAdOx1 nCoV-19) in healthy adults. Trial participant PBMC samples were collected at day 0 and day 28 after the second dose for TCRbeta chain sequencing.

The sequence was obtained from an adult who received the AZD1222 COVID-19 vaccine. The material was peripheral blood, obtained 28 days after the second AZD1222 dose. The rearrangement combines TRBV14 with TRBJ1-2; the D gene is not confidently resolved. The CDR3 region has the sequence CASSQAYRANYGYTF. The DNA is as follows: TGTGCCAGCAGCCAGGCATACAGAGCTAACTATGGCTACACCTTC. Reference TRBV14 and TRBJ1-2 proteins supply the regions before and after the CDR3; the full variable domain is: EAGVTQFPSHSVIEKGQTVTLRCDPISGHDNLYWYRRVMGKEIKFLLHFVKESKQDESGMPNNRFLAERTGGTYSTLKVQPAELEDSGVYFCASSQAYRANYGYTFGSGTRLTVV.